This T cell receptor (beta chain) is drawn from a study of breast tumors, draining lymph nodes, adjacent tissues. Study-level results: Findings are consistent with lymph node origin and intratumoral expansion of most tumor T cells. Compared with basal-like, luminal-like tumors shared significantly more repertoire with nontumor tissue. Data only fit, rather than demonstrated, lymph node origin of most tumor T cells.

Breast cancer patients provided tissue from their axillary draining lymph nodes. One entry per CDR3 protein, called by TCRdb with MiXCR from the multiplex PCR reads. The sample has 150,000 to 200,000 distinct CDR3 sequences, approximately 33% seen once. The table lists this clonotype with many counts. Its antigen is unidentified. This CDR3 is built from 15 residues. The germline CDR1 and CDR2 sequences are SGHTA and FQGNSA. Trimming took 4 bases from V and 0 from J, leaving 10 bases between them. The sample comprised axillary lymph node tissue. This chain joins TRBV7-2 and TRBJ2-1; D remains unclear. The sequence came from a female donor with breast cancer. Some clones in this sample may be carry-over from other donors' samples. As DNA, the CDR3 is TGTGCCAGCAGCTCGACACCGAGCTCCTACAATGAGCAGTTCTTC. Encoded protein: CASSSTPSSYNEQFF.